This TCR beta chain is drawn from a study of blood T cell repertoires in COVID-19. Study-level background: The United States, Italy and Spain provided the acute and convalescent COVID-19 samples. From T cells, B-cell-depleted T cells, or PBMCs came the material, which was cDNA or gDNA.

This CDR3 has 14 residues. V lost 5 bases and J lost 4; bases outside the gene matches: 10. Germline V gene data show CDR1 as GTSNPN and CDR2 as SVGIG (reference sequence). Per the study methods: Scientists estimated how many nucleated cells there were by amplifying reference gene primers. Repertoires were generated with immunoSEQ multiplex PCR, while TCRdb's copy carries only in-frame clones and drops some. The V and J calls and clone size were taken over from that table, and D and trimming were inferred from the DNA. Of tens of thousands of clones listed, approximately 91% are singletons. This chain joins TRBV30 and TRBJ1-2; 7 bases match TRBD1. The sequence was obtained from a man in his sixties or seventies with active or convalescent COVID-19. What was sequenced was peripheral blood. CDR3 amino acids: CAWFPTGDPYGYTF. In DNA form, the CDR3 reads TGTGCCTGGTTTCCTACAGGGGATCCCTATGGCTACACCTTC. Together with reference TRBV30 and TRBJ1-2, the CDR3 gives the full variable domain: SQTIHQWPATLVQPVGSPLSLECTVEGTSNPNLYWYRQAAGRGLQLLFYSVGIGQISSEVPQNLSASRPQDRQFILSSKKLLLSDSGFYLCAWFPTGDPYGYTFGSGTRLTVV.